This T cell receptor beta chain was profiled in a study of blood T cell repertoires in COVID-19. For the study at large: Sites across the United States, Italy and Spain contributed samples from acute and convalescent COVID-19. T cells, B-cell-depleted T cells, or PBMCs supplied cDNA or gDNA.

This CDR3 has 14 residues. V lost 6 bases and J lost 0, with 11 bases in between. CDR1 MNHEY and CDR2 SVGAGI come from the germline V gene. In the study's own analysis: Nucleated cell counts were estimated from reference gene primer amplification. Clones were sequenced by immunoSEQ multiplex PCR, and TCRdb holds only the in-frame ones, with some missing. Clone size and the V and J calls come from that table; the DNA yielded D and trimming. The sample consists of over 120,000 clones, 70% to 85% of them appearing once. This clone has only one observation. The chain employs TRBV6-5 and TRBJ1-1; no firm D call. This sequence originates from an elderly woman with acute or convalescent COVID-19. The sample consisted of peripheral blood. CDR3 amino acids: CASRLGLLNTEAFF. The CDR3 DNA reads as TGTGCCAGCAGGCTCGGACTACTGAACACTGAAGCTTTCTTT.